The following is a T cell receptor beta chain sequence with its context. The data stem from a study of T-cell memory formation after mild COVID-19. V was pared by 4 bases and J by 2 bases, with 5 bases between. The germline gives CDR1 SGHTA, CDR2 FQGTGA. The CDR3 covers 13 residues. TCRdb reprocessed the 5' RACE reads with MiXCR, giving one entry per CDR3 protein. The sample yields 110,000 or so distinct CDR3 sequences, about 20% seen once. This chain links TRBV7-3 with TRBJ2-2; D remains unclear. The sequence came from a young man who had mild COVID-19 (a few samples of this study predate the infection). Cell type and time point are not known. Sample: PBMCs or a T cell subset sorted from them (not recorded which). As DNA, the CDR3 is TGTGCCAGCAGCTCGTCTAACACCGGGGAGCTGTTTTTT. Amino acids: CASSSSNTGELFF.